What follows describes a single T cell receptor (beta chain). As processed by the authors: Counts of nucleated cells, estimated from reference gene primer amplification, were obtained. Profiling relied on immunoSEQ multiplex PCR, and the TCRdb table lists in-frame clones only, not all of them. The V and J calls and clone size are taken from that table; D and trimming were inferred from the DNA. The table records about 150,000 clones, about 86% of them present only once. The record originates from a study of blood T cell repertoires in COVID-19. In the study overall: COVID-19 samples, acute and convalescent, were from the United States, Italy and Spain. In each case, the material was cDNA or gDNA derived from T cells, B-cell-depleted T cells, or PBMCs.

This receptor was taken from a man in his fifties or sixties with active or convalescent COVID-19. The material sequenced was peripheral blood.

The CDR3 DNA follows: TGTGCCAGCAGCGGAGGACAGGGTCGTCTACTTGACACTGAAGCTTTCTTT. It codes for CASSGGQGRLLDTEAFF. This rearrangement joins TRBV5-6 to TRBJ1-1, with 8 bases identical to TRBD1. Per germline, CDR1 SGHDT and CDR2 YYEEEE. The CDR3 has 17 residues. The V gene end was trimmed by 4 bases and the J gene end by 3 bases; junction bases not matched to a gene: 14.